Sequencing of this T cell receptor beta chain was carried out in a study of OX40 agonist ivuxolimab in advanced cancers. This clone was counted once. The germline V and J ends were trimmed by 1 base and 8 bases, with 11 bases remaining between them. CDR1 and CDR2 from the germline V gene are MGHDK and SYGVNS. This CDR3 is built from 13 residues. Assay used: immunoSEQ multiplex PCR; TCRdb lists only in-frame clones, some missing. The table records about 93,000 clones, about 88% of them present only once. The sample in question was CD4+ or CD8+ T cells sorted from blood, obtained in a trial of the OX40 agonist ivuxolimab. V gene TRBV25-1 combines with J gene TRBJ1-2, with TRBD1 as a possible D gene (5 bases). The TCR sequence derives from an adult with an advanced solid tumor such as melanoma, head and neck, liver or kidney cancer. The CDR3 DNA is TGTGCCAGCAGTGAATTTTCGGGGGGAGGCTACACCTTC. Amino acid sequence: CASSEFSGGGYTF.